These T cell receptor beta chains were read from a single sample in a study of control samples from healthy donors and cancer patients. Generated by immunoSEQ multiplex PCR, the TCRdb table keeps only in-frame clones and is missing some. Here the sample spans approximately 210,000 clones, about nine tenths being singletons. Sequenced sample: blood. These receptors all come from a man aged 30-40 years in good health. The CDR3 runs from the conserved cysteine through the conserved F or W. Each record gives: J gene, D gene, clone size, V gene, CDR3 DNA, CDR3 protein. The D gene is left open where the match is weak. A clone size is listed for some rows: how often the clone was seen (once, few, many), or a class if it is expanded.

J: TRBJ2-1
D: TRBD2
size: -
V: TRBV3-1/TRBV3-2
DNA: TGTGCCAGCAGCCAAGTTACGCGGGGGGCCGGGGAGTTCTTC
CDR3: CASSQVTRGAGEFF

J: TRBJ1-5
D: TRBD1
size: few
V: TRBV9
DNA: TGTGCCAGCAGCGTAGGGCCAGGGGGCGGCAATCAGCCCCAGCATTTT
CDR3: CASSVGPGGGNQPQHF

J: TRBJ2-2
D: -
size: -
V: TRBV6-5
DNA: TGTGCCAGCCGCCGGGATCCCGGGGAGCTGTTTTTT
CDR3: CASRRDPGELFF

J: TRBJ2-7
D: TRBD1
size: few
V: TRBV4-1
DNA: TGCGCCAGCAGCCTGGGGACAGGGGGTTTGTACGAGCAGTACTTC
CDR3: CASSLGTGGLYEQYF

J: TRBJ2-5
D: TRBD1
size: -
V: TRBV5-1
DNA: TGCGCCAGCAGCCAAAATACAGGGGGTGGGGAAGAGACCCAGTACTTC
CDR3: CASSQNTGGGEETQYF

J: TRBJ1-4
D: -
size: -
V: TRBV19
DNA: TGTGCCAGTAGTTTCCGATTAGGGGGAGGTCCAACTAATGAAAAACTGTTTTTT
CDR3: CASSFRLGGGPTNEKLFF

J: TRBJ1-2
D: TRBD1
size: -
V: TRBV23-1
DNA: TGCGCCAGCGTTTTTCGCAGGGCAATCAATCTGGTTTTTAGTACAGGGGAATTAGTTGGCTACACCTTC
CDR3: CASVFRRAINLVFSTGELVGYTF

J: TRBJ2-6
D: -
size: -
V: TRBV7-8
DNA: TGTGCCAGCAGCCCTCAGGTGGGACACCAAAGCTCTGGGGCCAACGTCCTGACTTTC
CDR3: CASSPQVGHQSSGANVLTF

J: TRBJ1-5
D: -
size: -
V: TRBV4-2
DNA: TGTGCCAGCAGCCAAGATCCGGCCAGGGGAGGAAAACAGCCCCAGCATTTT
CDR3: CASSQDPARGGKQPQHF

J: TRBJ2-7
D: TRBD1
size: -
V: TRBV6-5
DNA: TGTGCCAGCAGACTACCGGGACAGGGGGCCTACGAGCAGTACTTC
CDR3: CASRLPGQGAYEQYF

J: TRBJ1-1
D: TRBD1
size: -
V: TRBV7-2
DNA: TGTGCCAGCAGCCTGAGGACAGGAATGAACACTGAAGCTTTCTTT
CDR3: CASSLRTGMNTEAFF

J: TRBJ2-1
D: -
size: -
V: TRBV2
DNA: TGTGCCAGCAGGGCGGGACAGTTGTACAATGAGCAGTTCTTC
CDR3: CASRAGQLYNEQFF

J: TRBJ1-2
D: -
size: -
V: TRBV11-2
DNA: TGTGCCAGCAGCTTATATTCAGGGGACGGCTACACCTTC
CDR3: CASSLYSGDGYTF

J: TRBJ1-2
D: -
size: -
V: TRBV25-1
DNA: TGTGCCAGCAGCGAGGATGACAGGATACGCTACACCTTC
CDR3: CASSEDDRIRYTF

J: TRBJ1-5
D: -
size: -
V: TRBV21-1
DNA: TGTGCCAGCAGCAAAAATCGCCGCGATTTCAATCAGCCCCAGCATTTT
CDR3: CASSKNRRDFNQPQHF

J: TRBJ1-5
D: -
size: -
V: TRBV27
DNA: TGTGCCAGCAGTTTCAGGTGGGAGGGGTCGAATAGCAATCAGCCCCAGCATTTT
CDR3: CASSFRWEGSNSNQPQHF